Each of the 32 T cell receptor beta chains below was sequenced from the same sample in a study of response to subunit inactivated influenza vaccine. TCRdb re-called the RT-PCR reads with MiXCR, one entry per CDR3 protein. The repertoire holds a few hundred thousand distinct CDR3 sequences, with 9.5% to 13% as singletons. The source was PBMCs from blood, collected more than 35 days after vaccination. These receptors originate from a man aged 45 to 65 who received an inactivated influenza vaccine.

In this sample, this clonotype turned up a few times. This chain uses TRBV20-1 with TRBJ2-3; D is unresolved. Germline loops: CDR1 DFQATT, CDR2 SNEGSKA (reference sequence). V was clipped by 7 bases and J by 1 base, with 12 bases between them. The CDR3 length is 13 residues. For the CDR3, the DNA is TGCAGTGGATCTGGCGGAGGCACAGATACGCAGTATTTT. It translates to CSGSGGGTDTQYF.

The rearrangement joins TRBV6-1 to TRBJ2-7; 10 bases are shared with TRBD1. V lost 8 bases and J lost 4; bases outside the gene matches: 8. This CDR3 contains 14 residues. Germline CDR1 and CDR2: MNHNS and SASEGT. CDR3 protein: CASGKDRGVYEQYF. The CDR3 nucleotides read TGTGCCAGCGGCAAGGACAGGGGGGTTTACGAGCAGTACTTC.

The rearrangement uses TRBV9 and TRBJ2-7, with TRBD2 matching 7 bases. The junction had 7 bases not matched to a gene; V was cut back by 0 bases and J by 4 bases. The CDR3 sequence is 15 residues long. The V gene's germline CDR1 is SGDLS and CDR2 YYNGEE. CDR3 loop: CASSVAPGLSYEQYF. CDR3 coding DNA: TGTGCCAGCAGCGTAGCCCCGGGACTATCGTACGAGCAGTACTTC. The full variable domain, completed using reference TRBV9 and TRBJ2-7, is DSGVTQTPKHLITATGQRVTLRCSPRSGDLSVYWYQQSLDQGLQFLIQYYNGEERAKGNILERFSAQQFPDLHSELNLSSLELGDSALYFCASSVAPGLSYEQYFGPGTRLTVT.

This rearrangement joins TRBV5-6 to TRBJ2-5; D is unresolved. V lost 5 bases to trimming and J lost 4 bases, with 6 bases between them. The CDR3 has 11 amino acids. Germline values: CDR1 SGHDT, CDR2 YYEEEE. The CDR3 spells CASSNAETQYF. Written as DNA, the CDR3 is TGTGCCAGCAGTAATGCAGAGACCCAGTACTTC.

This clonotype was counted only a few times. The V call is TRBV12-3 or TRBV12-4, the J call TRBJ2-5; 9 positions match TRBD2. J lost 3 bases, V lost 4 bases, and 9 bases had no gene match. This CDR3 contains 16 residues. In nucleotides, the CDR3 is TGTGCCAGCAGTTCGATACCGGGACTAGCTGAAGAGACCCAGTACTTC. It yields the protein CASSSIPGLAEETQYF.

This clonotype was recorded at least ten times. The chain couples TRBV5-1 to TRBJ2-1; either TRBD1 or TRBD2 may supply D (5 bases each). From germline, CDR1 is SGHRS and CDR2 YFSETQ. There are 15 residues in the CDR3. V was shortened by 4 bases and J by 12 bases, with 23 bases between the two germline ends. CDR3 sequence reads: CASSQAATRGGGQFF. The DNA of the CDR3 is TGCGCCAGCAGCCAAGCAGCGACAAGGGGTGGGGGGCAGTTCTTC.

J is TRBJ2-1 and V is TRBV15, with D maybe TRBD2 (6 bases). Looked up from germline, CDR1 is LNHNV and CDR2 is YYDKDF (reference sequence). The CDR3 totals 17 residues. Between the trimmed V and J ends, which lost 2 bases and 5 bases, there was a span of 19 bases. The CDR3 DNA sequence: TGTGCCACCAGCAGAAGAACTCTAGTAGGAGGGCACAATGAGCAGTTCTTC. Its translation: CATSRRTLVGGHNEQFF.

This clonotype came up a few times. This sequence joins TRBV6-1 and TRBJ2-5, with 7 positions matching TRBD1. This CDR3 is built from 14 residues. Germline CDR1 reads MNHNS; CDR2 reads SASEGT. The junction had 4 bases not matched to a gene; V was cut back by 4 bases and J by 2 bases. The CDR3 DNA follows: TGTGCCAGCAGTGGACCGGGACAGCAAGAGACCCAGTACTTC. Protein sequence: CASSGPGQQETQYF.

This clonotype occurred a few times. The chain couples TRBV2 to TRBJ2-7; perhaps TRBD2 as D (6 bases). Trimming cost V 3 bases and J 6 bases, with 15 bases left between them. The CDR3 has 14 amino acids. Germline assignment: CDR1 SNHLY and CDR2 FYNNEI. CDR3 protein: CASSEFAGTLEQYF. The CDR3, as DNA: TGTGCCAGCAGTGAGTTTGCGGGAACTCTCGAGCAGTACTTC.

The table lists this clonotype with many counts. This sequence joins TRBV7-6 and TRBJ2-3, with TRBD2 as a possible D gene (5 bases). The CDR3 has 13 residues. The ends were cut back, 5 bases at V and 2 bases at J, with 8 bases in the middle. Per germline, CDR1 SGHVS and CDR2 FNYEAQ. CDR3 protein: CASSQTNTDTQYF. CDR3 bases: TGTGCCAGCAGCCAGACTAACACAGATACGCAGTATTTT.

This clonotype occurred a few times. This chain links TRBV20-1 with TRBJ2-1; 10 nucleotides align to TRBD2. Germline V gene sequence: CDR1 DFQATT, CDR2 SNEGSKA (reference sequence). J was trimmed by 7 bases and V by 5 bases; bases with no gene match: 2. The CDR3 length is 12 residues. CDR3 sequence: CSALGLANEQFF. In DNA form, the CDR3 reads TGCAGTGCTTTGGGACTAGCGAATGAGCAGTTCTTC.

V gene TRBV20-1 combines with J gene TRBJ2-5, with D possibly TRBD2 on 7 matching bases. V was shortened by 5 bases and J by 0 bases, with 16 bases between the two germline ends. The CDR3 is 15 residues long. Germline CDR1 reads DFQATT; CDR2 reads SNEGSKA (reference sequence). The CDR3 sequence: CSAGSGGLYQETQYF. For the CDR3, the DNA is TGCAGTGCTGGTTCGGGGGGCCTGTACCAAGAGACCCAGTACTTC.

This clonotype was counted ten times or more. The rearrangement links TRBV5-5 to TRBJ1-5; D not certain. V lost 5 bases and J lost 0, with 6 bases in between. The CDR3 spans 13 residues. Germline CDR1 SGHKS, CDR2 YYEKEE (reference sequence). CDR3 DNA: TGTGCCAGCAGACAGAATAGCAATCAGCCCCAGCATTTT. Amino acid sequence: CASRQNSNQPQHF.

This clonotype was observed a handful of times. The rearrangement links TRBV20-1 to TRBJ2-1; 14 bases match TRBD2. The length of the CDR3 is 14 residues. With V trimmed by 6 bases and J by 9 bases, 7 bases remained unmatched. Per germline, CDR1 DFQATT and CDR2 SNEGSKA (reference sequence). CDR3 nucleotide sequence: TGCAGTGCCGAGGGACTAGCGGGAGCTGGTGAGCAGTTCTTC. It translates to CSAEGLAGAGEQFF.

The chain couples TRBV29-1 to TRBJ1-1; the match to TRBD1 covers 7 bases. The CDR3 is 13 residues long. From germline, CDR1 is SQVTM and CDR2 ANQGSEA. Trimming removed 6 bases from V and 5 bases from J; junction bases left unmatched: 9. The CDR3 region has the DNA TGCAGCGTCGAGGGACAGTATAGGACTGAAGCTTTCTTT. This encodes CSVEGQYRTEAFF.

This clonotype was observed at least ten times. V and J are TRBV3-1 and TRBJ2-1; TRBD2 matches at 9 bases. CDR1 LGHDT and CDR2 YNNKEL come from the germline V gene (reference sequence). V lost 3 bases, J lost 8 bases, and 11 bases stayed unmatched. The CDR3 extends over 16 amino acids. In DNA, the CDR3 is TGTGCCAGCAGCCACCTTCTTGCGGGAGGGGTAGATGAGCAGTTCTTC. This gives the protein CASSHLLAGGVDEQFF.

The chain has TRBV5-1 and TRBJ2-3; no reliable D call. Per germline, CDR1 SGHRS and CDR2 YFSETQ. Trimming removed 4 bases at V and 5 bases at J, with 23 bases between. CDR3 length equals 17 residues. This chain's CDR3 is CASSPDPNWALVDTQYF. Written as DNA, the CDR3 is TGCGCCAGCAGCCCGGACCCCAACTGGGCCCTCGTAGATACGCAGTATTTT.

This clonotype was recorded a few times. The chain joins TRBV7-9 to TRBJ1-2; 8 nucleotides match TRBD1. The germline gives CDR1 SEHNR, CDR2 FQNEAQ (reference sequence). J gave up 7 bases and V 5 bases, and 15 bases lay outside the gene matches. CDR3 length equals 16 residues. This CDR3 is CASSRARMTGTGGYTF. As DNA, the CDR3 is TGTGCCAGCAGCCGAGCCCGAATGACAGGGACAGGTGGCTACACCTTC.

There are a few counts of this clonotype. V is TRBV5-1 and J is TRBJ2-1; 8 nucleotides align to TRBD2. CDR3 length: 15 amino acids. With V trimmed by 0 bases and J by 6 bases, 5 bases remained unmatched. Germline values: CDR1 SGHRS, CDR2 YFSETQ. This chain's CDR3 is CASSLDGGAGNEQFF. As DNA, the CDR3 is TGCGCCAGCAGCTTGGACGGGGGGGCTGGCAATGAGCAGTTCTTC. Full variable domain (missing parts from reference TRBV5-1 and TRBJ2-1): KAGVTQTPRYLIKTRGQQVTLSCSPISGHRSVSWYQQTPGQGLQFLFEYFSETQRNKGNFPGRFSGRQFSNSRSEMNVSTLELGDSALYLCASSLDGGAGNEQFFGPGTRLTVL.

This clonotype was seen more than once but under ten times. The rearrangement joins TRBV21-1 to TRBJ2-1; TRBD2 is the table's D call, not checked against the DNA. TRBV21-1 is deemed a pseudogene. The CDR3 covers 14 residues. CDR3 DNA sequence: TGTGCCAGCAGCAACTGTGCGGGAATTCATGAGCAGTTCTTC. The encoded protein is CASSNCAGIHEQFF.

This clonotype turned up a few times. The chain recombines TRBV4-3 with TRBJ2-7; 8 positions match TRBD2. The V and J ends lost 0 bases and 4 bases, in that order; junction bases with no gene match: 5. CDR1 LGHNA and CDR2 YSLEER come from the germline V gene. This CDR3 spans 15 amino acids. CDR3 region: CASSQDSASGYEQYF. The CDR3 bases are TGCGCCAGCAGCCAAGATTCGGCTAGCGGGTACGAGCAGTACTTC.

This clonotype was recorded many times. The V call is TRBV11-1, the J call TRBJ2-7; 9 bases line up with TRBD2. Germline CDR1 reads SGHAT; CDR2 reads FQDESV (reference sequence). The CDR3 is 19 amino acids. The ends lost 0 bases at V and 6 bases at J; junction bases unmatched: 18. CDR3 bases: TGTGCCAGCAGCTTAGCTCTCGCGATCGCGGGAGGGCCGTCTAGCGAGCAGTACTTC. Translating it yields CASSLALAIAGGPSSEQYF.

This clonotype came up many times. The chain joins TRBV29-1 to TRBJ2-7, with TRBD1 matching over 8 bases. Germline values: CDR1 SQVTM, CDR2 ANQGSEA. This CDR3 contains 12 residues. The V and J ends lost 7 bases and 3 bases, in that order; junction bases with no gene match: 5. The CDR3, as DNA: TGCAGCGCATCGGACAGGGTCTACGAGCAGTACTTC. It is translated as CSASDRVYEQYF.

V gene TRBV5-1 combines with J gene TRBJ2-7, with TRBD2 as a possible D gene (6 bases). Germline V CDR1 and CDR2: SGHRS, YFSETQ. This CDR3 has 14 residues. Trimming stripped 2 bases from V and 5 bases from J, with 14 bases between. CDR3 region: CASSFRDPGDEQYF. CDR3 nucleotides: TGCGCCAGCAGCTTCCGGGATCCGGGGGACGAGCAGTACTTC.

V gene TRBV14 combines with J gene TRBJ2-1, with 7 bases fitting TRBD2. After removal of 7 bases from V and 4 bases from J, the junction contained 10 bases not matched to a gene. This CDR3 region has 15 residues. From germline, CDR1 is SGHDN and CDR2 FVKESK. CDR3 protein: CASTGRRGGYNEQFF. DNA of the CDR3: TGTGCCAGCACCGGGAGGCGGGGAGGTTACAATGAGCAGTTCTTC.

In its sample, this clonotype was seen many times. This chain joins TRBV7-9 and TRBJ2-1; 11 bases map to TRBD2. This CDR3 is built from 12 residues. Germline-derived CDR1 and CDR2 are SEHNR and FQNEAQ (reference sequence). V lost 4 bases and J lost 15; bases outside the gene matches: 5. CDR3 coding DNA: TGTGCCAGCAGCTCCTTAGCGGGAGGGATGTTCTTC. It is translated as CASSSLAGGMFF.

This clonotype was seen only a few times. The chain has TRBV6-5 and TRBJ2-2; tentative D call: TRBD1 (6 bases). CDR1 and CDR2 (germline): MNHEY, SVGAGI. The CDR3 spans 16 residues. Trimming removed 4 bases at V and 7 bases at J, with 19 bases between. CDR3 residues: CASSFRVTGSGGELFF. The CDR3 DNA follows: TGTGCCAGCAGTTTCAGGGTTACAGGGAGCGGCGGGGAGCTGTTTTTT.

V usage is TRBV6-1 and J usage is TRBJ2-1, with D possibly TRBD1 on 7 matching bases. Germline V gene sequence: CDR1 MNHNS, CDR2 SASEGT. This CDR3 spans 15 amino acids. Trimming took off 6 bases at V and 0 bases at J, with 12 bases between the two ends. The CDR3 coding sequence is TGTGCCAGCAGGGCAGGGGGGAGCTCCTACAATGAGCAGTTCTTC. Translating it yields CASRAGGSSYNEQFF.

This clonotype appeared a few times. This chain connects TRBV4-3 to TRBJ2-7; 10 bases align to TRBD1. Unmatched junction bases numbered 8, after V lost 1 base and J lost 5 bases. The CDR3 has 16 residues. Germline V lookup: CDR1 LGHNA, CDR2 YSLEER. The CDR3 sequence: CASSQGVRQGADEQYF. CDR3 DNA: TGCGCCAGCAGCCAAGGGGTCAGACAGGGGGCTGACGAGCAGTACTTC.

This clonotype was counted at least ten times. The chain uses TRBV18 and TRBJ2-1; D not resolved. Per germline, CDR1 KGHSH and CDR2 LQKENI. The CDR3 is 14 residues long. The V gene lost 5 bases and the J gene lost 0 bases, with 8 bases spanning the gap. Here the CDR3 DNA reads TGTGCCAGCTCAGATGTGAGCTCCTACAATGAGCAGTTCTTC. Amino acid sequence: CASSDVSSYNEQFF.

The rearrangement uses TRBV7-2 and TRBJ2-5; D is undetermined. Per germline, CDR1 SGHTA and CDR2 FQGNSA. Trimming shortened V by 0 bases and J by 4 bases, and 9 bases separated the two germline ends. The CDR3 has 14 residues. The CDR3 nucleotides read TGTGCCAGCAGCTTAGCAGGGTCGATAGAGACCCAGTACTTC. Translated: CASSLAGSIETQYF. Based on the CDR3 plus reference TRBV7-2 and TRBJ2-5, the full variable domain is GAGVSQSPSNKVTEKGKDVELRCDPISGHTALYWYRQSLGQGLEFLIYFQGNSAPDKSGLPSDRFSAERTGGSVSTLTIQRTQQEDSAVYLCASSLAGSIETQYFGPGTRLLVL.

This clonotype was recorded a few times. The rearrangement links TRBV4-3 to TRBJ2-5, with 8 nucleotides matching TRBD1. There are 18 residues in the CDR3. Germline lookup yields CDR1 LGHNA and CDR2 YSLEER. The V and J ends lost 1 base and 2 bases, in that order; junction bases with no gene match: 12. The CDR3 DNA sequence: TGCGCCAGCAGCCAAGCGCCAGGACAGGGACCTTATCAAGAGACCCAGTACTTC. Amino acids: CASSQAPGQGPYQETQYF.